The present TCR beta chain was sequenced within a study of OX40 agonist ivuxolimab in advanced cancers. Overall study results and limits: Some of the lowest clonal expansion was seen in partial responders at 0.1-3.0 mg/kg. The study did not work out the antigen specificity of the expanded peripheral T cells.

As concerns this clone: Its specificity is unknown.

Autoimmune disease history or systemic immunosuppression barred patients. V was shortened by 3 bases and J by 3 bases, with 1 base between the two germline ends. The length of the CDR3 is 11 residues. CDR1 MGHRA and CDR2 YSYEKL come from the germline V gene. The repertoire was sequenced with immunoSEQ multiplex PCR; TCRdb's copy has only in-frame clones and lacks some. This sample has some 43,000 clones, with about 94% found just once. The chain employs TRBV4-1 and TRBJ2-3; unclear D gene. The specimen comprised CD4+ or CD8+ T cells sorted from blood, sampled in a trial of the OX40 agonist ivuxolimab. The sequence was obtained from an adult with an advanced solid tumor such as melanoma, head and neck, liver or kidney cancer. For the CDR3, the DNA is TGCGCCAGCAGCCAGACAGATACGCAGTATTTT. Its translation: CASSQTDTQYF.